The clone carrying this T cell receptor beta chain was detected only once. V dropped 3 bases and J dropped 8 bases, with 8 bases sitting between them. The germline gives CDR1 LNHDA, CDR2 SQIVND (reference sequence). The CDR3 is made up of 12 amino acids. This record comes from a study of cytomegalovirus exposure and HLA in healthy donors. PCR amplification relied on 60 Vbeta primers (plus 13 Jbeta primers). Produced via immunoSEQ multiplex PCR; TCRdb's table is partial and in-frame only. The data contain almost 200,000 clones, 65% to 90% of them seen just once; the ten biggest clones take up about 2%.

The chain employs TRBV19 and TRBJ1-5; D remains unclear. This receptor was obtained from a woman in her 50s in good health and CMV-seronegative. Sequences were obtained from PBMCs. CDR3 residues: CASSIGGKPQHF. CDR3 DNA sequence: TGTGCCAGTAGTATTGGCGGAAAGCCCCAGCATTTT.